This T cell receptor beta chain was sequenced in a study of T cell repertoires in cytomegalovirus infection. The wider study: Based on public TCR beta signatures, there were indications of CMV infection and of a matching HLA type.

To note about this clonotype: Antigen unknown.

TCRdb re-derived calls from the reads in MiXCR, one entry per CDR3 protein. The sample lists 250,000 to 350,000 distinct CDR3 sequences; about 25% were seen once. Study-level points and caveats: The response measured ex vivo was dominated by TCR beta clonotypes (HLA-C-restricted and CMV-specific).

Sequenced input: PBMCs. The clonotype originates from a human donor in good health (CMV status not recorded). Some clones in this sample may be carry-over from other donors' samples.

The CDR3 sequence is CASLGGHYNSPLHF. CDR3 coding DNA: TGTGCCAGTCTCGGGGGACACTATAATTCACCCCTCCACTTT. The V gene is TRBV7-8, the J gene TRBJ1-6, with a possible D match to TRBD1 (6 bases). V lost 9 bases, J lost 3 bases, and 12 bases lay in between. The CDR3 length is 14 residues. Germline V gene lookup returns CDR1 SGHVS and CDR2 FQNEAQ. Full variable domain (missing parts from reference TRBV7-8 and TRBJ1-6): GAGVSQSPRYKVAKRGQDVALRCDPISGHVSLFWYQQALGQGPEFLTYFQNEAQLDKSGLPSDRFFAERPEGSVSTLKIQRTQQEDSAVYLCASLGGHYNSPLHFGNGTRLTVT.